This entry features one T cell receptor beta chain sequence. Its antigen is unknown. Base quality data are lacking; no much larger clone is found one base away. This sample is part of a study of blood T cells in healthy people across ages (dated by TCRdb to about 2015). About the full investigation: Template switching captured roughly one uniquely barcoded TCR beta cDNA molecule per two T cells in model experiments. Using the same blood draw, the study looked at two additional independent replicas of 1 million unique cDNA reads for two donors, one aged 18 to 30 and the other aged 80 or older. Age-related changes in TCR beta repertoire diversity were measured in the study by deep sequencing normalized with unique cDNA molecular identifiers. Donors were grouped into four age groups: young (average approximately 16 years), middle-aged (39), aged (around 60) and long-lived (around 80). The investigation overall reported the following: As age increased, observed TCR beta diversity per million T cells dropped in a roughly linear way, and a significant reduction was already evident by age 40. Estimates of total diversity from one million sequenced T cells were regarded as lower bounds and underestimates. Compared with the aged group, the long-lived group had more naive CD4+ T cells, fewer expanded clones and increased TCR diversity, suggesting age selection. Because the CMV infection status of the donors was unknown, age-related changes in expanded clonotypes may potentially have been confounded. Since profiling was done on bulk unsorted PBMCs, naive and antigen-experienced compartments could not be conclusively compared. There was a strong correlation between observed TCR beta diversity and the percentage of naive T cells measured by flow cytometry.

The CDR3 runs 14 residues from the cysteine to the phenylalanine. Only the CDR3 part of the read is kept: 42 bases, read in frame from the first base. V and J lose 4 bases and 6 bases, and a span of 15 bases separates them. The donors were a few dozen Caucasian individuals from Russia, aged 6 to 90 years, who were systemically healthy. Approximately 9.3 milliliters of peripheral blood were collected from each donor into EDTA-treated Vacutainer tubes. Ficoll-Paque density-gradient centrifugation was used to isolate PBMCs, with at least 6 million per sample. Trizol reagent was used to extract total RNA from PBMCs, with at least 5.5 micrograms per sample. For every donor, flow cytometry on a PBMC aliquot measured the percentage of naive CD45RAhigh/CD27high T cells. The library relied on 5' RACE. TCRdb records Illumina HiSeq 2500 as the sequencer. The second PCR ran for about 6 to 12 cycles and used a J-beta primer mix along with a sample-barcoded 5' primer. A unique molecular identifier was introduced onto each TCR beta cDNA molecule by a template-switch 5' adaptor carrying 12 random nucleotides. Each sample yielded at least 2.5 million CDR3-containing paired-end reads. All of the RNA was converted into first-strand cDNA using the Mint cDNA synthesis kit, with a TRBC-specific oligonucleotide serving as the primer. After uracil-DNA glycosylase treatment, a first 18-cycle PCR used universal primers M1SS and BC2_uni_R on all cDNA. The published analysis was carried out like this. For normalization, 1 million high-quality reads were randomly selected from each sample, with every read carrying a distinct molecular identifier. Instead of being binned into consensus sequences, reads that shared molecular identifiers were thrown out. CDR3 identification, clonotype clustering and error correction used MiTCR with a Q25 quality threshold and the strictest error-elimination algorithm. A nonparametric unseen species model with Euler transformation was used to estimate a lower bound on total TCR beta diversity. TCRdb handled the public reads itself, with Q25 trimming in fastp and clone calling in MiXCR, and kept productive beta chains. A single entry per CDR3 protein holds the most common genes and DNA from its merged rows. The V and J calls reflect TCRdb's pipeline rather than the authors' work. The sample table holds around 500,000 distinct CDR3 sequences, of which roughly a quarter were seen once. Approximately 3.5% of the sample belongs to the ten largest clones.

This same sample was also taken into another study, of T cells of mothers and their children. Reported in the second study: Nine systemically healthy Caucasian individuals, comprising three mothers and their six children, were included as donors. cDNA synthesis consumed the entire amount of extracted RNA, loaded at about 1.6 ug RNA in each 15 ul reaction. In the second PCR, the M1S primer introduced both the sample barcodes and 2-4 random nucleotides. Over 8 million TCR beta CDR3 reads came from each mother, compared with roughly 2.8 million reads from each child. TCR recombination output is similarly shaped by thymic selection in related and unrelated pairs, with a minor effect exerted by inherited differences. Normalized repertoire overlap was always slightly but never significantly higher in related than unrelated mother-child pairs. With a sensitivity of approximately 100 clones per million clonotypes, no persistent microchimeric T cell clones were detected. Deep NGS was used in the study to compare the TCR beta repertoires of mothers and children and to look for features that separate related mother-child pairs from unrelated individuals. On average, the children were approximately 12 +/- 4 years old, while the mothers were roughly 40 +/- 4 years old. After adapters were ligated using NEBNext reagents, the libraries underwent 100+100 nt paired-end sequencing on an Illumina HiSeq 2000. To prevent cross-contamination, the mother and child libraries were prepared a month apart and were sequenced in separate runs. For each donor, somewhere between about 450,000 and 2,000,000 distinct TCR beta clonotypes were identified. Naive TCR beta clonotypes were estimated from low-frequency clonotypes matched to each donor's FACS-determined naive share, without sorting.

The clonotype originates from a boy aged 2-9 years in good health. The chain is assembled from TRBV12-3 or TRBV12-4 and TRBJ1-1; TRBD1 is perhaps the D gene, given 6 matching bases. The sequenced material came from blood. The CDR3 sequence is CASSSPDTGSEAFF. The nucleotides read TGTGCCAGCAGTTCCCCCGACACAGGGTCTGAAGCTTTCTTT.